Given below is one T cell receptor beta chain in context. Trimming shortened V by 4 bases and J by 6 bases, and 13 bases separated the two germline ends. CDR3 size: 14 residues. Germline V gene data show CDR1 as MGHRA and CDR2 as YSYEKL. It was with unique molecular identifiers that the TCRbeta library was prepared. TCRdb recomputed calls from the PCR reads with MiXCR, one row per CDR3 protein. The sample has hundreds of thousands of distinct CDR3 sequences; 16% are singletons. The data derive from a study of T-cell reconstitution after alpha-beta-depleted transplantation in children. The receptor's source is a human donor who donated a stem cell graft to a child with acute myeloid leukemia. J is TRBJ2-1 and V is TRBV4-1; possibly TRBD1 for D (6 bases). Specimen: PBMCs from the stem cell graft donor, collected from the stem cell graft. The CDR3 DNA reads as TGCGCCAGCAGCCCTGGGACATACGGCAATGAGCAGTTCTTC. This codes for CASSPGTYGNEQFF.